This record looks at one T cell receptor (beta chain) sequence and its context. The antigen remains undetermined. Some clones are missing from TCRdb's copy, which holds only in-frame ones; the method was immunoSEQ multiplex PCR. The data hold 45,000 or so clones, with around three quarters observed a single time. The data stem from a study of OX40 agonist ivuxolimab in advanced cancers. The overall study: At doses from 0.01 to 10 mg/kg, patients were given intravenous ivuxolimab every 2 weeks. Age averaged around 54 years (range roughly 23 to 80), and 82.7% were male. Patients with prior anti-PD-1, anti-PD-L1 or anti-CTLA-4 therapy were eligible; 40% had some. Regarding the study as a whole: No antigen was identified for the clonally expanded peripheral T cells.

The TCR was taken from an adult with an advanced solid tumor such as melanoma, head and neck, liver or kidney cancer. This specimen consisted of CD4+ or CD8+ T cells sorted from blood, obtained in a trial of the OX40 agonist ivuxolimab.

The CDR3 DNA reads TGTGCCAGCAGAAATACAGGGCCGGGGAACTATGGCTACACCTTC. It yields the protein CASRNTGPGNYGYTF. The V call is TRBV5-4, the J call TRBJ1-2, with D perhaps matching TRBD1 (6 bases). V was pared by 5 bases and J by 2 bases, with 16 bases between. The CDR3 is 15 residues long. CDR1 and CDR2 from the germline V gene are SGHNT and YYREEE (reference sequence).